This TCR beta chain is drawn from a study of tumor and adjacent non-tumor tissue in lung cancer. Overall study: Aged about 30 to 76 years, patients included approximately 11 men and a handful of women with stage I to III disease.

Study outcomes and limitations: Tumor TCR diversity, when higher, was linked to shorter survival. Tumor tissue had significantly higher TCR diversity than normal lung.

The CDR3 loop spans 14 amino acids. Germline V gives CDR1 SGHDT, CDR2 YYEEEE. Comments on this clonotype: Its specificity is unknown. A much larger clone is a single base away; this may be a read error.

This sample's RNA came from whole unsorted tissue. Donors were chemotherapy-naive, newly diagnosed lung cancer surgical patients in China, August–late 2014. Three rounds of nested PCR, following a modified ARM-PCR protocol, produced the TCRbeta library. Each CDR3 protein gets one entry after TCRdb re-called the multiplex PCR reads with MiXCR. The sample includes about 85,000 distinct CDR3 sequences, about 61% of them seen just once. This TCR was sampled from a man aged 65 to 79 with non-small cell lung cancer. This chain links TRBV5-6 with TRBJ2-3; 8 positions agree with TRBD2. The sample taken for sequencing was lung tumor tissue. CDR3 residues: CASSFSGRWDTQFF. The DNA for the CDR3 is TGTGCCAGCAGCTTCAGCGGGAGATGGGATACGCAGTTTTTT.